The clone carrying this TCR beta chain was detected only a few times. This sample is part of a study of T-cell reconstitution after alpha-beta-depleted transplantation in children. Using unique molecular identifiers, the investigators prepared the TCRbeta library. TCRdb recomputed calls from the PCR reads with MiXCR, one row per CDR3 protein. The sample lists approximately 400,000 distinct CDR3 sequences; roughly 10% were seen once. The CDR3 totals 13 residues. Per germline, CDR1 LNHNV and CDR2 YYDKDF (reference sequence). V dropped 1 base and J dropped 5 bases, with 8 bases sitting between them. The receptor comes from a human donor who donated a stem cell graft to a child with acute myeloid leukemia. The sample was PBMCs from the stem cell graft donor, taken from the stem cell graft. This chain links TRBV15 with TRBJ2-5; D remains ambiguous. CDR3 in DNA: TGTGCCACCAGCAGAGGGGGATGGGAGACCCAGTACTTC. It is translated as CATSRGGWETQYF.